These 7 T cell receptor beta chains came from one sample sequenced in a study of shared clonotypes between healthy human individuals. Libraries were prepared by immunoSEQ multiplex PCR; TCRdb keeps only in-frame clonotypes and omits some of them. The sample lists about 2.1 million clones, approximately 92% seen once, with under 2% in the top ten. Cells designated naive CD8 were CD45RO-negative and were positively selected for CCR7, with terminally differentiated effector memory CD45RA+ cells excluded. Sequencing input: naive CD8+ T cells from PBMCs. The receptors stem from a man aged 18 to 29 in good health. Some clones in this sample may be carry-over from other donors' samples.

V gene TRBV7-6 combines with J gene TRBJ2-2; 8 bases line up with TRBD2. V shed 3 bases, J shed 0 bases, and the junction held 12 bases outside the gene matches. Looked up from germline, CDR1 is SGHVS and CDR2 is FNYEAQ. The CDR3 runs to 19 residues. The CDR3 sequence: CASSFLTYTSGSNTGELFF. For the CDR3, the DNA is TGTGCCAGCAGCTTTCTAACCTATACTAGCGGATCGAACACCGGGGAGCTGTTTTTT.

V is TRBV10-3 and J is TRBJ2-1; TRBD2 aligns across 16 bases. Germline V gene data show CDR1 as ENHRY and CDR2 as SYGVKD. The V gene end was trimmed by 6 bases and the J gene end by 7 bases; junction bases not matched to a gene: 0. The CDR3 runs to 14 residues. The CDR3 reads CAIRGLAGGNEQFF. CDR3 DNA sequence: TGTGCCATCAGGGGACTAGCGGGAGGGAATGAGCAGTTCTTC.

The chain links TRBV5-5 to TRBJ1-2; D is perhaps TRBD1 (6 bases). The CDR3 length is 14 residues. In germline, CDR1 is SGHKS, CDR2 YYEKEE (reference sequence). Between the trimmed V and J ends, which lost 3 bases and 7 bases, there was a span of 16 bases. CDR3 sequence reads: CASSSAGGEGGYTF. The CDR3 nucleotides read TGTGCCAGCAGCTCCGCGGGGGGCGAGGGTGGCTACACCTTC. The full variable domain, its missing parts supplied by reference TRBV5-5 and TRBJ1-2, is DAGVTQSPTHLIKTRGQQVTLRCSPISGHKSVSWYQQVLGQGPQFIFQYYEKEERGRGNFPDRFSARQFPNYSSELNVNALLLGDSALYLCASSSAGGEGGYTFGSGTRLTVV.

This chain uses TRBV4-3 with TRBJ2-1; 12 nucleotides line up with TRBD2. The germline V gene encodes CDR1 LGHNA and CDR2 YSLEER. CDR3 length equals 16 residues. Trimming at V came to 5 bases and at J to 7 bases, leaving 9 bases not matched to a gene. The CDR3 reads CASSGLAGGPGNEQFF. In nucleotides, the CDR3 is TGCGCCAGCAGCGGCCTAGCGGGAGGGCCAGGGAATGAGCAGTTCTTC.

The chain couples TRBV5-6 to TRBJ2-7; D is unclear. Germline assignment: CDR1 SGHDT and CDR2 YYEEEE. V lost 1 base, J lost 6 bases, and 11 bases lay in between. The CDR3 is 13 amino acids. CDR3 protein: CASSLSPGSEQYF. For the CDR3, the DNA is TGTGCCAGCAGCTTGTCGCCAGGCAGCGAGCAGTACTTC.

This sequence joins TRBV19 and TRBJ2-3; TRBD2 matches at 10 bases. The ends lost 6 bases at V and 1 base at J; junction bases unmatched: 19. Germline CDR1 and CDR2: LNHDA and SQIVND (reference sequence). The CDR3 runs 20 residues. The CDR3 loop reads CASSLKWASGSIAGTDTQYF. For the CDR3, the DNA is TGTGCCAGTAGCCTCAAGTGGGCTAGCGGGAGCATAGCGGGCACAGATACGCAGTATTTT.

This clone showed up just a few times. The chain couples TRBV2 to TRBJ1-1; 8 bases map to TRBD1. The CDR3 is made up of 11 amino acids. The germline V gene has CDR1 SNHLY and CDR2 FYNNEI. After removal of 3 bases from V and 10 bases from J, the junction contained 1 base not matched to a gene. The CDR3 region has the DNA TGTGCCAGCAGTGATACAGGGGGAGCTTTCTTT. Translating gives CASSDTGGAFF.